A single sample is the source of the 30 T cell receptor beta chains below, sequenced in a study of shared clonotypes between healthy human individuals. Data came from immunoSEQ multiplex PCR; TCRdb stores just in-frame clones and leaves some out. In the table there are 2 million to 2.5 million clones, just over 90% of which are singletons. Sequenced: naive CD4+ T cells from PBMCs. Indicated subset: CD45RA+ positively selected. Source of these receptors: a man between 18 and 29 years old in good health. Some clones in this sample may be carry-over from other donors' samples.

V gene TRBV2 combines with J gene TRBJ2-1; 11 bases fit TRBD2. The CDR3 totals 17 residues. The trim removed 4 bases at V and 2 bases at J, leaving 7 bases unmatched. Per the germline V gene, CDR1 is SNHLY and CDR2 is FYNNEI. The CDR3, as DNA: TGTGCCAGCAGTGGACTTAGCGGGAGGGCCGCCTACAATGAGCAGTTCTTC. This encodes CASSGLSGRAAYNEQFF.

The genes are TRBV4-1 and TRBJ2-5; D may match TRBD1 or TRBD2 (5 bases each). The V gene's germline CDR1 is MGHRA and CDR2 YSYEKL. Trimming cost V 1 base and J 0 bases, with 15 bases left between them. This CDR3 is built from 17 residues. CDR3 coding DNA: TGCGCCAGCAGCCAAGGCCGTCTGGGGCGGGACCAAGAGACCCAGTACTTC. As protein: CASSQGRLGRDQETQYF.

This clone has only one observation. The J gene is TRBJ2-7, the V gene TRBV28; perhaps TRBD2 as D (5 bases). V was pared by 5 bases and J by 6 bases, with 20 bases between. The CDR3 loop spans 15 amino acids. The germline gives CDR1 MDHEN, CDR2 SYDVKM. The CDR3 here is CASSTRREGSVEQYF. As DNA, the CDR3 is TGTGCCAGCAGTACCCGGAGAGAGGGATCAGTCGAGCAGTACTTC. Looking up the rest from reference TRBV28 and TRBJ2-7 gives the full variable domain: DVKVTQSSRYLVKRTGEKVFLECVQDMDHENMFWYRQDPGLGLRLIYFSYDVKMKEKGDIPEGYSVSREKKERFSLILESASTNQTSMYLCASSTRREGSVEQYFGPGTRLTVT.

The gene calls are TRBV5-1 and TRBJ2-5; 10 positions match TRBD2. CDR1 is SGHRS and CDR2 is YFSETQ in the germline V gene. The J segment lost 7 bases and the V segment lost 3 bases, leaving 9 bases of the junction unmatched. There are 15 residues in the CDR3. The CDR3 loop is CASSSEREGLRTQYF. The DNA for the CDR3 is TGCGCCAGCAGCTCCGAGCGGGAGGGCCTTAGGACCCAGTACTTC.

This chain uses TRBV5-1 with TRBJ2-3; TRBD2 might be the D (5 bases). Per the germline V gene, CDR1 is SGHRS and CDR2 is YFSETQ. Between the trimmed V and J ends, which lost 0 bases and 0 bases, there was a span of 17 bases. The CDR3 consists of 18 residues. The CDR3 DNA reads as TGCGCCAGCAGCTTGGGAAGGACGAGGGCGGAGAGCACAGATACGCAGTATTTT. As protein: CASSLGRTRAESTDTQYF.

The V call is TRBV7-7, the J call TRBJ2-2, with D perhaps matching TRBD1 or TRBD2 (6 bases each). Germline V gives CDR1 SSHAT, CDR2 FNYEAQ (reference sequence). V lost 3 bases to trimming and J lost 5 bases, with 22 bases between them. This CDR3 has 18 amino acids. The CDR3 DNA reads TGTGCCAGCAGCTTCTCGCCCCCACAGGGACTCCTAACCGGGGAGCTGTTTTTT. Its translation is CASSFSPPQGLLTGELFF.

Note on this clone: The sample holds other DNA sequences that translate to the same CDR3. The chain recombines TRBV5-6 with TRBJ2-5; D is ambiguous. The ends were cut back, 2 bases at V and 1 base at J, with 6 bases in the middle. The germline gives CDR1 SGHDT, CDR2 YYEEEE. The CDR3 runs to 13 residues. The CDR3 DNA is TGTGCCAGCAGCTTCGACCGCCAAGAGACCCAGTACTTC. Protein sequence: CASSFDRQETQYF.

The rearrangement links TRBV4-1 to TRBJ2-7, with TRBD1 as a possible D gene (5 bases). Germline CDR1 and CDR2: MGHRA and YSYEKL. Trimming took 0 bases from V and 3 from J, leaving 21 bases between them. The length of the CDR3 is 18 residues. This chain's CDR3 is CASSQERQGMGPFYEQYF. CDR3 nucleotides: TGCGCCAGCAGCCAAGAGCGGCAGGGAATGGGGCCCTTCTACGAGCAGTACTTC.

This sequence joins TRBV28 and TRBJ2-2; D is undetermined. V shed 6 bases and J shed 5 bases, with 10 bases lying between them. CDR1 is MDHEN, CDR2 SYDVKM, per germline. This CDR3 is built from 13 residues. CDR3 amino acids: CASRARETGELFF. In nucleotides, the CDR3 is TGTGCCAGCAGGGCCAGAGAAACCGGGGAGCTGTTTTTT.

V gene TRBV10-2 combines with J gene TRBJ2-3; D tentatively fits TRBD1 or TRBD2 (6 bases each). Trimming cost V 10 bases and J 3 bases, with 17 bases left between them. The CDR3 is 14 amino acids. Looked up from germline, CDR1 is WSHSY and CDR2 is SAAADI. CDR3 DNA: TGCGCCACCCGGGACATCGGGGGTACAGATACGCAGTATTTT. Translation: CATRDIGGTDTQYF.

Only one count was recorded for this clone. The chain couples TRBV7-2 to TRBJ2-7, with D maybe TRBD1 (5 bases). Germline lookup yields CDR1 SGHTA and CDR2 FQGNSA. With 1 base removed from V and 9 bases from J, the gap between germline ends came to 10 bases. The CDR3 is 12 residues long. The CDR3 sequence is CASSLVGLAQYF. The CDR3 nucleotides read TGTGCCAGCAGCTTAGTGGGGCTCGCGCAGTACTTC.

The chain has TRBV27 and TRBJ1-5; 7 bases are a match to TRBD1. Germline V gene data show CDR1 as MNHEY and CDR2 as SMNVEV (reference sequence). V lost 5 bases, J lost 6 bases, and 7 bases stayed unmatched. The CDR3 extends over 14 amino acids. CDR3 DNA: TGTGCCAGCAGTCGAAGACAGGGTGTTCAGCCCCAGCATTTT. It encodes CASSRRQGVQPQHF.

This clone has just a few counts. The gene calls are TRBV29-1 and TRBJ1-2; no reliable D call. The CDR3 sequence is 11 residues long. Germline V gives CDR1 SQVTM, CDR2 ANQGSEA. V was trimmed by 5 bases and J by 3 bases, leaving 7 bases between them. DNA for the CDR3: TGCAGCGTTCAGCGGGACTATGGCTACACCTTC. Translated: CSVQRDYGYTF.

This clone was observed a few times. The chain uses TRBV4-3 and TRBJ2-7, with 9 bases fitting TRBD2. The CDR3 is 13 residues long. Looked up from germline, CDR1 is LGHNA and CDR2 is YSLEER. J was trimmed by 6 bases and V by 5 bases; bases with no gene match: 5. The CDR3 region is CASSALTSGEQYF. The CDR3 nucleotides read TGCGCCAGCAGCGCGTTGACTAGCGGCGAGCAGTACTTC.

Worth noting for this clone: This sample includes further DNA sequences coding for the same CDR3. The genes are TRBV4-2 and TRBJ1-1, with D perhaps matching TRBD1 (5 bases). The V end was cut by 0 bases, the J end by 0 bases, with 5 bases between. CDR1 and CDR2 (germline): LGHNA, YNFKEQ. This CDR3 has 14 residues. CDR3 bases: TGTGCCAGCAGCCAAGACAGGGTGAACACTGAAGCTTTCTTT. This gives the protein CASSQDRVNTEAFF.

This rearrangement joins TRBV6-1 to TRBJ2-5; the match to TRBD1 covers 7 bases. The CDR3 runs to 14 residues. Per germline, CDR1 MNHNS and CDR2 SASEGT. Unmatched junction bases numbered 8, after V lost 7 bases and J lost 3 bases. The CDR3 is CASTVGGEKETQYF. Here the CDR3 DNA reads TGTGCCAGCACGGTAGGGGGCGAAAAAGAGACCCAGTACTTC.

In this sample, this clone turned up a few times. The chain combines TRBV18 with TRBJ1-2; D perhaps matches TRBD1 (5 bases). This CDR3 spans 15 amino acids. The V gene lost 3 bases and the J gene lost 3 bases, with 14 bases spanning the gap. From germline, CDR1 is KGHSH and CDR2 LQKENI. The CDR3 region has the DNA TGTGCCAGCTCACCCTCCCCTAGGGGTGACTATGGCTACACCTTC. It translates to CASSPSPRGDYGYTF.

The chain carries TRBV5-1 and TRBJ1-2; D is unresolved. Trimming removed 8 bases at V and 2 bases at J, with 13 bases between. Germline V gene data show CDR1 as SGHRS and CDR2 as YFSETQ. The CDR3 contains 13 residues. The CDR3 bases are TGCGCCAGTACGACGGGAACCAACTATGGCTACACCTTC. Translating it yields CASTTGTNYGYTF.

The chain combines TRBV6-1 with TRBJ1-3; D remains unclear. Germline CDR1 reads MNHNS; CDR2 reads SASEGT. V gave up 7 bases and J gave up 1 base, with 11 bases separating them. CDR3 length: 14 amino acids. DNA for the CDR3: TGTGCCAGCAAATCAGACATGTCTGGAAACACCATATATTTT. Translating gives CASKSDMSGNTIYF.

This chain links TRBV2 with TRBJ2-1; D not certain. Deletions cut 10 bases from V and 4 bases from J, with 8 bases between. The CDR3 runs to 11 residues. The V gene's germline CDR1 is SNHLY and CDR2 FYNNEI. CDR3 sequence: CATKAYNEQFF. The CDR3 DNA reads as TGTGCCACCAAGGCTTACAATGAGCAGTTCTTC.

Only one count was recorded for this clone. This rearrangement joins TRBV25-1 to TRBJ2-5; D gene uncertain. The V gene's germline CDR1 is MGHDK and CDR2 SYGVNS. The CDR3 consists of 11 residues. The V gene lost 7 bases and the J gene lost 4 bases, with 7 bases spanning the gap. In DNA form, the CDR3 reads TGTGCCAGCAAAAGTGTAGAGACCCAGTACTTC. As protein: CASKSVETQYF.

The J gene is TRBJ1-3, the V gene TRBV10-3; no clear D. The CDR3 is 10 amino acids. Germline assignment: CDR1 ENHRY and CDR2 SYGVKD. V lost 10 bases and J 8 bases, leaving 9 bases between the germline ends. CDR3 in DNA: TGTGCCACTGGGAGAGACACCATATATTTT. The encoded protein is CATGRDTIYF.

The chain links TRBV5-6 to TRBJ2-7; 13 bases are shared with TRBD2. The CDR3 is 15 residues long. The V gene's germline CDR1 is SGHDT and CDR2 YYEEEE. The junction had 3 bases not matched to a gene; V was cut back by 3 bases and J by 3 bases. CDR3 amino acids: CASSYGLAGVYEQYF. CDR3 coding DNA: TGTGCCAGCAGCTATGGACTAGCGGGAGTCTACGAGCAGTACTTC. Together with reference TRBV5-6 and TRBJ2-7, the CDR3 gives the full variable domain: DAGVTQSPTHLIKTRGQQVTLRCSPKSGHDTVSWYQQALGQGPQFIFQYYEEEERQRGNFPDRFSGHQFPNYSSELNVNALLLGDSALYLCASSYGLAGVYEQYFGPGTRLTVT.

The chain recombines TRBV6-5 with TRBJ1-2; possible D gene TRBD1, 5 bases. V gave up 5 bases and J gave up 6 bases, with 19 bases separating them. Germline V gene sequence: CDR1 MNHEY, CDR2 SVGAGI. The length of the CDR3 is 15 residues. CDR3 nucleotide sequence: TGTGCCAGCAGTCCGGCCCTAGGGAAAGGGGATGGCTACACCTTC. The encoded protein is CASSPALGKGDGYTF.

V gene TRBV28 combines with J gene TRBJ2-7; 8 nucleotides agree with TRBD1. CDR3 length: 15 amino acids. V lost 6 bases to trimming and J lost 3 bases; unmatched junction nucleotides: 10. Per the germline V gene, CDR1 is MDHEN and CDR2 is SYDVKM. The DNA for the CDR3 is TGTGCCAGCAGGGTAAACAGGGGGAGAAGCTACGAGCAGTACTTC. Protein product: CASRVNRGRSYEQYF. The complete variable domain, with remaining parts taken from reference TRBV28 and TRBJ2-7, reads DVKVTQSSRYLVKRTGEKVFLECVQDMDHENMFWYRQDPGLGLRLIYFSYDVKMKEKGDIPEGYSVSREKKERFSLILESASTNQTSMYLCASRVNRGRSYEQYFGPGTRLTVT.

This clone was recorded once. This specimen includes other DNA sequences encoding the same CDR3. J is TRBJ2-5 and V is TRBV11-2, with TRBD2 as a possible D gene (5 bases). The V gene lost 2 bases and the J gene lost 4 bases, with 8 bases spanning the gap. The CDR3 extends over 13 amino acids. Per germline, CDR1 SGHAT and CDR2 FQNNGV. CDR3: CASSLRGGETQYF. The CDR3 region has the DNA TGTGCCAGCAGCTTACGGGGTGGAGAGACCCAGTACTTC. Together with reference TRBV11-2 and TRBJ2-5, the CDR3 gives the full variable domain: EAGVAQSPRYKIIEKRQSVAFWCNPISGHATLYWYQQILGQGPKLLIQFQNNGVVDDSQLPKDRFSAERLKGVDSTLKIQPAKLEDSAVYLCASSLRGGETQYFGPGTRLLVL.

The V call is TRBV15, the J call TRBJ2-7; TRBD2 matches 10 bases. Germline V gene lookup returns CDR1 LNHNV and CDR2 YYDKDF (reference sequence). V shed 1 base, J shed 5 bases, and the junction held 8 bases outside the gene matches. The CDR3 loop spans 16 amino acids. CDR3 amino acids: CATSRGGLAGAHEQYF. The CDR3 nucleotides are TGTGCCACCAGCAGAGGCGGGCTAGCGGGAGCCCACGAGCAGTACTTC.

The gene calls are TRBV28 and TRBJ1-1; 9 bases match TRBD1. The CDR3 length is 14 residues. The V gene's germline CDR1 is MDHEN and CDR2 SYDVKM. After removal of 6 bases from V and 11 bases from J, the junction contained 13 bases not matched to a gene. CDR3 loop: CASRPKTGQGVAFF. CDR3 sequence (DNA): TGTGCCAGCAGGCCAAAAACGGGACAGGGCGTTGCTTTCTTT. The whole variable domain, remainder taken from reference TRBV28 and TRBJ1-1, is DVKVTQSSRYLVKRTGEKVFLECVQDMDHENMFWYRQDPGLGLRLIYFSYDVKMKEKGDIPEGYSVSREKKERFSLILESASTNQTSMYLCASRPKTGQGVAFFGQGTRLTVV.

The chain joins TRBV28 to TRBJ1-3; 8 nucleotides align to TRBD1. The CDR3 extends over 17 amino acids. The germline gives CDR1 MDHEN, CDR2 SYDVKM. V gave up 7 bases and J gave up 0 bases; unmatched junction bases: 11. The CDR3 DNA reads as TGTGCCAGCACTCCCTCCCCCGGGACAGGCTCTGGAAACACCATATATTTT. As protein: CASTPSPGTGSGNTIYF.

The J gene is TRBJ1-2, the V gene TRBV7-8; 9 nucleotides match TRBD1. CDR1 is SGHVS, CDR2 FQNEAQ, per germline. J gave up 2 bases and V 4 bases, and 8 bases lay outside the gene matches. This CDR3 region has 16 residues. The CDR3 sequence is CASSYGTGQENYGYTF. CDR3 nucleotide sequence: TGTGCCAGCAGCTACGGGACAGGGCAAGAGAACTATGGCTACACCTTC.